The source of this T cell receptor (beta chain) is a study of neurological immune-mediated disorders. Study findings and constraints: The absence of any CDR3 amino acid sequence shared by expanded clones across subjects suggests that repertoires were private in all groups.

Losses at the gene ends were 4 bases for V and 9 bases for J; bases not matched to a gene: 13. This CDR3 contains 15 residues. Germline CDR1 SGHKS, CDR2 YYEKEE (reference sequence). This clonotype came up many times. Its specificity is unknown. Using its own MiXCR run on the 5' RACE reads, TCRdb lists one record per CDR3 protein. The table shows tens of thousands of distinct CDR3 sequences, with approximately 13% occurring only once. PBMCs stored at -80 C, numbering 2 million, were the origin of the unsorted libraries. This TCR was sampled from a woman in her fifties or sixties with HTLV-1-associated myelopathy (HAM/TSP). Sequenced: PBMCs. The rearrangement links TRBV5-5 to TRBJ2-1; 7 bases align to TRBD2. The CDR3 DNA reads TGTGCCAGCAGCGGTATCGCGGGAGAAAGGAGTGAGCAGTTCTTC. Protein product: CASSGIAGERSEQFF.